The 10 T cell receptor beta chains presented below share a single source sample, sequenced in a study of T-cell memory formation after mild COVID-19. TCRdb reprocessed the 5' RACE reads with MiXCR, giving one entry per CDR3 protein. The sample lists just under 50,000 distinct CDR3 sequences, approximately 12% occurring once. Sequencing was performed on PBMCs or a T cell subset sorted from them (not recorded which). The receptor set was obtained from a man aged 18 to 30 who had mild COVID-19 (a few samples of this study predate the infection). Cell type and time point are not known.

This clonotype turned up a few times. V gene TRBV4-3 combines with J gene TRBJ2-3; the match to TRBD2 covers 10 bases. Germline V gene lookup returns CDR1 LGHNA and CDR2 YSLEER. The length of the CDR3 is 16 residues. With 1 base clipped from V and 2 bases from J, the junction kept 3 bases outside the gene matches. The CDR3 loop is CASSQVLAGDTDTQYF. The CDR3 bases are TGCGCCAGCAGCCAAGTTCTAGCGGGAGACACAGATACGCAGTATTTT.

V is TRBV6-5 and J is TRBJ2-5; TRBD2 matches 14 bases. The CDR3 runs to 14 residues. Germline CDR1 reads MNHEY; CDR2 reads SVGAGI. V lost 8 bases to trimming and J lost 4 bases; unmatched junction nucleotides: 3. CDR3 in amino acids: CASRGTSGGETQYF. CDR3 DNA: TGTGCCAGCCGGGGGACTAGCGGGGGAGAGACCCAGTACTTC.

The CDR3, as DNA: TGCGCCAGCAGGACCCGGGGGGCTCCCACAGATACGCAGTATTTT. Its protein is CASRTRGAPTDTQYF. The rearrangement links TRBV5-1 to TRBJ2-3, with D maybe TRBD2 (7 bases). Germline-derived CDR1 and CDR2 are SGHRS and YFSETQ. Trimming stripped 5 bases from V and 2 bases from J, with 15 bases between. The CDR3 has 15 residues.

This clonotype was seen at least ten times. The chain employs TRBV6-2 or TRBV6-3 and TRBJ2-4; 13 positions match TRBD2. Trimming took 6 bases from V and 9 from J; bases not matched to a gene: 5. Per the germline V gene, CDR1 is MNHEY and CDR2 is SVGEGT. This CDR3 spans 14 amino acids. The CDR3, as DNA: TGTGCCAGCAGAGCTACTAGCGGGGGGGGCATTCAGTACTTC. This codes for CASRATSGGGIQYF.

J is TRBJ1-3 and V is TRBV20-1; possible D gene TRBD1, 5 bases. Trimming stripped 5 bases from V and 1 base from J, with 12 bases between. Germline V gene lookup returns CDR1 DFQATT and CDR2 SNEGSKA (reference sequence). The CDR3 loop spans 14 amino acids. Here the CDR3 reads CSAFGGNSGNTIYF. The CDR3, as DNA: TGCAGTGCTTTCGGGGGGAATTCTGGAAACACCATATATTTT.

J is TRBJ2-7 and V is TRBV20-1; the D is unclear. V lost 2 bases to trimming and J lost 0 bases, with 5 bases between them. The V gene's germline CDR1 is DFQATT and CDR2 SNEGSKA (reference sequence). The CDR3 contains 12 residues. The DNA for the CDR3 is TGCAGTGCTAGACAGAGCTCCTACGAGCAGTACGTC. It codes for CSARQSSYEQYV.

Only a few counts were recorded for this clonotype. The chain couples TRBV7-9 to TRBJ2-7; 8 bases match TRBD1. The CDR3 spans 15 residues. Germline lookup yields CDR1 SEHNR and CDR2 FQNEAQ (reference sequence). Losses at the gene ends were 6 bases for V and 4 bases for J; bases not matched to a gene: 11. The DNA of the CDR3 is TGTGCCAGCAGTTCTTTAGGCAGGGGGCCTTACGAGCAGTACGTC. As protein: CASSSLGRGPYEQYV.

There are a few counts of this clonotype. This chain connects TRBV29-1 to TRBJ2-7; 7 nucleotides align to TRBD1. Germline V lookup: CDR1 SQVTM, CDR2 ANQGSEA. The CDR3 contains 14 residues. Trimming at V came to 4 bases and at J to 4 bases, leaving 10 bases not matched to a gene. DNA for the CDR3: TGCAGCGTTGGATTTGAGGGGGCGCTTTACGAGCAGTACTTC. As protein: CSVGFEGALYEQYF.

The V gene is TRBV7-2, the J gene TRBJ1-2; unclear D gene. Trimming removed 5 bases from V and 4 bases from J, with 11 bases in between. The CDR3 sequence is 13 residues long. Germline CDR1 is SGHTA and CDR2 is FQGNSA. CDR3: CASSPTSGYGYTF. DNA of the CDR3: TGTGCCAGCAGCCCTACTTCGGGCTATGGCTACACCTTC.

The chain uses TRBV20-1 and TRBJ1-5, with no clear D. The CDR3 length is 15 residues. Between the trimmed V and J ends, which lost 5 bases and 1 base, there was a span of 15 bases. CDR1 and CDR2 from the germline V gene are DFQATT and SNEGSKA (reference sequence). In DNA form, the CDR3 reads TGCAGTGCTCCCAGGCCGGGGTCGAGCAATCAGCCCCAGCATTTT. Its translation: CSAPRPGSSNQPQHF.